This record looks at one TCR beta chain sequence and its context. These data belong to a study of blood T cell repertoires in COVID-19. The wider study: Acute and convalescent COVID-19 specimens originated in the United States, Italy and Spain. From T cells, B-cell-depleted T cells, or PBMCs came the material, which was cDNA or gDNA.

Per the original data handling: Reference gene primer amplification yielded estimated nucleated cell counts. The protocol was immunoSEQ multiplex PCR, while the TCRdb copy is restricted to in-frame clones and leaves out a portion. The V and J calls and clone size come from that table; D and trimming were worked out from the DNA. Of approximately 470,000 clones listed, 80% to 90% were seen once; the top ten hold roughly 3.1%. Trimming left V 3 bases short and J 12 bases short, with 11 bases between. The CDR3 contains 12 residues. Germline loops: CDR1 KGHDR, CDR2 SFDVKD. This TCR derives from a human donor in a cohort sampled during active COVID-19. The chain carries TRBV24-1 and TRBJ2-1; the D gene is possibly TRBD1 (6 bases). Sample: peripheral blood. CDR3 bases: TGTGCCACCAGTGATCCCTCCAGGGGGCAGTTCTTC. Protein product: CATSDPSRGQFF.